This T cell receptor (beta chain) was identified in a study of T-cell reconstitution after alpha-beta-depleted transplantation in children. This clonotype showed up just a few times. The antigen remains unidentified. Whole-study results and caveats: From surviving recipient T cells and thymic progenitors came the high day-60 TCRbeta diversity observed in some patients. Reportedly, roughly two months post-transplant, alpha-beta T cells arose from several hundred expanded graft clones. From newly produced T cells came most of the T-cell counts and diversity one year after transplant.

The germline CDR1 and CDR2 sequences are LNHNV and YYDKDF (reference sequence). This CDR3 is 15 amino acids long. The junction had 4 bases not matched to a gene; V was cut back by 1 base and J by 4 bases. Construction of the TCRbeta library involved unique molecular identifiers. Via MiXCR, TCRdb re-called the PCR reads, giving one row per CDR3 protein. This sample yields around 580,000 distinct CDR3 sequences, of which approximately 22% are seen a single time; 12% to 15% belongs to the top ten. The sample in question was PBMCs, mostly from graft donor cells, obtained 360 days after TCRalphabeta/CD19-depleted stem cell transplant. The sequence was obtained from a boy in the first two years of life who had a stem cell transplant for acute myeloid leukemia, so the T cells may come from the graft donor. The genes are TRBV15 and TRBJ1-1, with 9 positions matching TRBD1. Here the CDR3 DNA reads TGTGCCACCAGCAGAGGCGGGACAGGGTTCACTGAAGCTTTCTTT. Amino acid sequence: CATSRGGTGFTEAFF. Full variable domain (missing parts from reference TRBV15 and TRBJ1-1): DAMVIQNPRYQVTQFGKPVTLSCSQTLNHNVMYWYQQKSSQAPKLLFHYYDKDFNNEADTPDNFQSRRPNTSFCFLDIRSPGLGDTAMYLCATSRGGTGFTEAFFGQGTRLTVV.